Following are 21 T cell receptor beta chains from one sample sequenced in a study of T-cell reconstitution after alpha-beta-depleted transplantation in children (dated by TCRdb to the mid-2010s). The library was prepared using PCR. TCRdb records Illumina HiSeq 2500 as the sequencer. TCR library preparation used molecular barcoding, with unique molecular identifiers applied to normalize quantification of the TCRbeta repertoire. TCRdb reworked the public reads: Q25 trimming with fastp, MiXCR clone assembly, productive beta chains retained. Rows are combined by CDR3 protein, so each entry shows the most common genes and DNA. This sample comprises about 610,000 distinct CDR3 sequences, more than 20% of them detected only once. Around a third of the sample comes from the top ten. The treatment or condition label on this specimen signifies: allogeneic hematopoietic cell transplantation with graft depleted of TCRalphabeta T cells and CD19 B cells.

The source was PBMCs, collected before TCRalphabeta/CD19-depleted stem cell transplant. The receptors shown here come from a boy younger than two with Wiskott-Aldrich syndrome, due to receive a stem cell transplant.

In this sample, this clonotype turned up a few times. The chain is built from TRBV10-3 and TRBJ2-7; 9 bases are shared with TRBD1. Trimming took 4 bases from V and 3 from J; bases not matched to a gene: 7. There are 15 residues in the CDR3. Looked up from germline, CDR1 is ENHRY and CDR2 is SYGVKD. The CDR3 coding sequence is TGTGCCATCAGTGGACCGGGACAGGGATACTACGAGCAGTACTTC. It is translated as CAISGPGQGYYEQYF.

V and J are TRBV3-1 and TRBJ2-7; a weak D match, TRBD2 (6 bases). The germline gives CDR1 LGHDT, CDR2 YNNKEL (reference sequence). The ends were cut back, 6 bases at V and 2 bases at J, with 26 bases in the middle. The CDR3 covers 18 residues. The CDR3 spells CASSLTIAAGRRTYEQYF. CDR3 in DNA: TGTGCCAGCAGTTTGACGATAGCAGCGGGTCGTCGCACCTACGAGCAGTACTTC.

The chain joins TRBV30 to TRBJ1-1; tentatively, D is TRBD1 (6 bases). Germline V gives CDR1 GTSNPN, CDR2 SVGIG (reference sequence). The CDR3 spans 14 residues. Trimming cost V 4 bases and J 0 bases, with 12 bases left between them. The CDR3 is CAWTGGGLNTEAFF. DNA of the CDR3: TGTGCCTGGACAGGAGGGGGTCTGAACACTGAAGCTTTCTTT.

The chain links TRBV28 to TRBJ2-5; weak D call: TRBD1 (6 bases). V was pared by 8 bases and J by 1 base, with 11 bases between. Germline loops: CDR1 MDHEN, CDR2 SYDVKM. The CDR3 spans 13 residues. CDR3 DNA sequence: TGTGCCAGCTGTCACAGGGCCCAAGAGACCCAGTACTTC. Its translation: CASCHRAQETQYF.

This clonotype was seen at least ten times. This sequence joins TRBV5-1 and TRBJ2-1; 10 positions agree with TRBD1. CDR3 size: 16 residues. The germline V gene has CDR1 SGHRS and CDR2 YFSETQ. The ends lost 0 bases at V and 2 bases at J; junction bases unmatched: 2. CDR3 DNA sequence: TGCGCCAGCAGCTTGGGACAGGGGGCACCCTACAATGAGCAGTTCTTC. Translation: CASSLGQGAPYNEQFF.

V gene TRBV20-1 combines with J gene TRBJ2-1, with 8 bases fitting TRBD2. CDR3 length: 17 residues. V was pared by 1 base and J by 0 bases, with 8 bases of the junction left unmatched. CDR1 and CDR2 (germline): DFQATT, SNEGSKA (reference sequence). In nucleotides, the CDR3 is TGCAGTGCTAGAGTGCCCGGGGGGGTGAGCTCCTACAATGAGCAGTTCTTC. This encodes CSARVPGGVSSYNEQFF.

Only a few counts were recorded for this clonotype. V usage is TRBV29-1 and J usage is TRBJ1-2, with unresolved D. The V and J ends lost 5 bases and 8 bases respectively, with 12 bases between them. Germline values: CDR1 SQVTM, CDR2 ANQGSEA. The CDR3 consists of 11 residues. As DNA, the CDR3 is TGCAGCGTTTTAGATGGTAGAGGCTACACCTTC. This encodes CSVLDGRGYTF.

This clonotype was observed a handful of times. In DNA, the CDR3 is TGTGCCACCAGCCTATCTGGGGCCAACGTCCTGACTTTC. It translates to CATSLSGANVLTF. The chain employs TRBV24-1 and TRBJ2-6; unclear D gene. CDR3 length equals 13 residues. Trimming took 7 bases from V and 1 from J, leaving 4 bases between them. Germline CDR1 is KGHDR and CDR2 is SFDVKD.

The rearrangement links TRBV5-1 to TRBJ2-3, with a possible D match to TRBD1 (6 bases). The germline gives CDR1 SGHRS, CDR2 YFSETQ. Trimming removed 6 bases from V and 1 base from J, with 9 bases in between. The CDR3 consists of 13 residues. The DNA for the CDR3 is TGCGCCAGCACCTCAGGGGGCACAGATACGCAGTATTTT. This translates into CASTSGGTDTQYF.

The CDR3 bases are TGCAGTGCTAGAACTCCACCAAGCTCTGGAAACACCATATATTTT. Amino acid sequence: CSARTPPSSGNTIYF. V gene TRBV20-1 combines with J gene TRBJ1-3; D is unclear. The CDR3 has 15 amino acids. The germline gives CDR1 DFQATT, CDR2 SNEGSKA (reference sequence). The ends were cut back, 2 bases at V and 0 bases at J, with 11 bases in the middle.

The chain combines TRBV20-1 with TRBJ1-1; no clear D. The germline CDR1 and CDR2 sequences are DFQATT and SNEGSKA (reference sequence). The CDR3 totals 12 residues. Trimming took 3 bases from V and 1 from J, leaving 6 bases between them. CDR3 sequence: CSASFPNTEAFF. CDR3 in DNA: TGCAGTGCTAGTTTTCCGAACACTGAAGCTTTCTTT.

The rearrangement uses TRBV15 and TRBJ2-3, with 7 bases matching TRBD1. Trimming removed 3 bases from V and 0 bases from J; junction bases left unmatched: 9. CDR1 LNHNV and CDR2 YYDKDF come from the germline V gene (reference sequence). The CDR3 extends over 17 amino acids. The CDR3 loop reads CATSSLWDSSSTDTQYF. The CDR3 region has the DNA TGTGCCACCAGCAGCCTATGGGACAGCTCTAGCACAGATACGCAGTATTTT. Variable domain in full (rest from reference TRBV15 and TRBJ2-3): DAMVIQNPRYQVTQFGKPVTLSCSQTLNHNVMYWYQQKSSQAPKLLFHYYDKDFNNEADTPDNFQSRRPNTSFCFLDIRSPGLGDTAMYLCATSSLWDSSSTDTQYFGPGTRLTVL.

This clonotype was picked up a small number of times. The chain joins TRBV24-1 to TRBJ2-5; the match to TRBD2 covers 7 bases. The CDR3 spans 14 residues. Germline CDR1 is KGHDR and CDR2 is SFDVKD. Trimming removed 5 bases from V and 4 bases from J; junction bases left unmatched: 6. CDR3 DNA: TGTGCCACCAGTGTTACGGGAGGAGGAGAGACCCAGTACTTC. It specifies CATSVTGGGETQYF.

This clonotype was counted only a few times. This chain links TRBV20-1 with TRBJ2-7, with 8 bases fitting TRBD1. J gave up 3 bases and V 8 bases, and 6 bases lay outside the gene matches. The CDR3 runs to 12 residues. Germline V lookup: CDR1 DFQATT, CDR2 SNEGSKA (reference sequence). CDR3 region: CSTRGQGYEQYF. CDR3 in DNA: TGCAGTACACGAGGACAGGGCTACGAGCAGTACTTC.

A few counts support this clonotype. This chain joins TRBV27 and TRBJ2-7; no reliable D call. Germline V CDR1 and CDR2: MNHEY, SMNVEV (reference sequence). Trimming removed 6 bases from V and 6 bases from J, with 15 bases in between. CDR3 length: 13 residues. The CDR3 nucleotides read TGTGCCAGCAGCCCAGGAGAGGTTATCGAGCAGTACTTC. Protein sequence: CASSPGEVIEQYF.

The chain recombines TRBV20-1 with TRBJ2-6; 7 bases fit TRBD1. After removal of 0 bases from V and 0 bases from J, the junction contained 8 bases not matched to a gene. The V gene's germline CDR1 is DFQATT and CDR2 SNEGSKA (reference sequence). The CDR3 runs 18 residues. The DNA for the CDR3 is TGCAGTGCTAGAGAAGGGGGACAGTATACCTCTGGGGCCAACGTCCTGACTTTC. Residues: CSAREGGQYTSGANVLTF.

This clonotype was counted a few times. This chain joins TRBV12-3 or TRBV12-4 and TRBJ2-5; D might be TRBD1 (6 bases). The V gene lost 6 bases and the J gene lost 13 bases, with 21 bases spanning the gap. This CDR3 is built from 13 residues. Written as DNA, the CDR3 is TGTGCCAGCAGACCGCGACAGGAAAACCCCCTGTACTTC. As protein: CASRPRQENPLYF.

This chain uses TRBV3-1 with TRBJ1-5; no firm D call. This CDR3 is 13 amino acids long. Trimming cost V 2 bases and J 1 base, with 3 bases left between them. Germline assignment: CDR1 LGHDT and CDR2 YNNKEL (reference sequence). The chain's CDR3 is CASSQMSNQPQHF. CDR3 sequence (DNA): TGTGCCAGCAGCCAAATGAGCAATCAGCCCCAGCATTTT. Looking up the rest from reference TRBV3-1 and TRBJ1-5 gives the full variable domain: DTAVSQTPKYLVTQMGNDKSIKCEQNLGHDTMYWYKQDSKKFLKIMFSYNNKELIINETVPNRFSPKSPDKAHLNLHINSLELGDSAVYFCASSQMSNQPQHFGDGTRLSIL.

V usage is TRBV5-6 and J usage is TRBJ2-5; D not resolved. The V end was cut by 4 bases, the J end by 5 bases, with 15 bases between. Per the germline V gene, CDR1 is SGHDT and CDR2 is YYEEEE. The CDR3 loop spans 14 amino acids. The CDR3 DNA is TGTGCCAGCAGCCTGTTATTTCCCGGGGAGACCCAGTACTTC. This encodes CASSLLFPGETQYF.

The gene calls are TRBV15 and TRBJ2-2, with D hard to call. The CDR3 loop spans 13 amino acids. Germline CDR1 reads LNHNV; CDR2 reads YYDKDF (reference sequence). V lost 7 bases to trimming and J lost 4 bases, with 10 bases between them. This CDR3 is CATTAQFTGELFF. In DNA form, the CDR3 reads TGTGCCACCACGGCACAGTTCACCGGGGAGCTGTTTTTT. The full variable domain, rest sourced from reference TRBV15 and TRBJ2-2, is DAMVIQNPRYQVTQFGKPVTLSCSQTLNHNVMYWYQQKSSQAPKLLFHYYDKDFNNEADTPDNFQSRRPNTSFCFLDIRSPGLGDTAMYLCATTAQFTGELFFGEGSRLTVL.

This clonotype was counted between two and nine times. The V call is TRBV24-1, the J call TRBJ1-5; D remains unclear. Germline V gives CDR1 KGHDR, CDR2 SFDVKD. The germline V and J ends were trimmed by 1 base and 8 bases, with 5 bases remaining between them. The CDR3 has 12 amino acids. CDR3 in amino acids: CATSDLWEPQHF. In DNA form, the CDR3 reads TGTGCCACCAGTGATTTATGGGAGCCCCAGCATTTT.